This T cell receptor (beta chain) originates from a study of shared clonotypes between healthy human individuals. The CDR3 has 15 amino acids. Trimming removed 6 bases from V and 0 bases from J, with 12 bases in between. Germline CDR1 MRHNA, CDR2 SNTAGT. For every subset, genomic DNA was evenly distributed across several immunoSEQ plates. Repertoires were generated with immunoSEQ multiplex PCR, while TCRdb's copy carries only in-frame clones and drops some. The sample lists roughly 1,500,000 clones; 95% to 99% were seen once. This TCR was recovered from a man aged 30-40 years in good health. Sequenced: naive CD4+ T cells sorted from blood. Subset described: CD45RA+ positively selected. The V call is TRBV6-4, the J call TRBJ2-1; D possibly corresponds to TRBD2 (6 bases). This CDR3 is CASRPAGGSYNEQFF. The CDR3 bases are TGTGCCAGCAGACCCGCCGGGGGCTCCTACAATGAGCAGTTCTTC.